The source of this TCR beta chain is a study of blood T cell repertoires in COVID-19. Germline values: CDR1 SGHAT, CDR2 FQNNGV. The ends were cut back, 5 bases at V and 7 bases at J, with 12 bases in the middle. The CDR3 totals 12 residues. This table comes from immunoSEQ multiplex PCR, and its TCRdb copy is limited to in-frame clones, with some not included. The repertoire holds about 63,000 clones, about 74% seen once, with roughly 28% in the top ten. Sequencing input: peripheral blood. V is TRBV11-2 and J is TRBJ2-7; D is perhaps TRBD2 (6 bases). This TCR was recovered from a woman older than 75 with acute or convalescent COVID-19. The CDR3: CASSPGVGEQYF. CDR3 DNA sequence: TGTGCCAGCAGCCCGGGAGTGGGGGAGCAGTACTTC.